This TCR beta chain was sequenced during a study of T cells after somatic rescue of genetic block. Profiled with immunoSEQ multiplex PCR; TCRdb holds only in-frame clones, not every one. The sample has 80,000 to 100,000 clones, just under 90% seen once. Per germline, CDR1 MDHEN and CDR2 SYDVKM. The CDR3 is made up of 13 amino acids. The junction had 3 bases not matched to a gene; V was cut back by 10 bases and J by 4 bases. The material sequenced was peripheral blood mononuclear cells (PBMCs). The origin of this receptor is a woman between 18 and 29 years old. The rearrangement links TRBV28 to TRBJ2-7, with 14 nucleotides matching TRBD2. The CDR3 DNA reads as TGTGCCACCCGACTAGCGGGAGGGTACGAGCAGTACTTC. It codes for CATRLAGGYEQYF. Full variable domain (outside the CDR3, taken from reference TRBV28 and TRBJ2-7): DVKVTQSSRYLVKRTGEKVFLECVQDMDHENMFWYRQDPGLGLRLIYFSYDVKMKEKGDIPEGYSVSREKKERFSLILESASTNQTSMYLCATRLAGGYEQYFGPGTRLTVT.